The clone carrying this T cell receptor (beta chain) occurred a few times. Its antigen is still unknown. This specimen belongs to a study of identifying expanded T cells in peripheral blood. Germline trimming cut 5 bases from V and 4 bases from J; bases unmatched to any gene: 8. CDR1 is SGHDT, CDR2 YYEEEE, per germline. The CDR3 extends over 14 amino acids. Study results and caveats: About 1.2 clones differed between technical replicates, versus about 17 and 20 over time.

Profiled with immunoSEQ multiplex PCR; TCRdb holds only in-frame clones, not every one. The top ten hold more than 2.5% of the sample, which has approximately 120,000 clones, roughly 82% seen once. Collection occurred without any documented infections or immune events in donors. The clonotype was recovered from a person aged 18 to 75 in good health. This rearrangement joins TRBV5-6 to TRBJ1-2; 7 bases align to TRBD1. Specimen: blood. In nucleotides, the CDR3 is TGTGCCAGCAGAAACACAGGGGTGGCCTATGGCTACACCTTC. This translates into CASRNTGVAYGYTF.